The 14 T cell receptor beta chains reported below all come from one sample, sequenced in a study of PD-1 blockade in classical Hodgkin lymphoma. TCRdb keeps only in-frame clones here, not all; method: immunoSEQ multiplex PCR. The sample includes about 22,000 clones, roughly nine tenths of them seen just once. Time point specified: newly diagnosed, previously untreated cHL patient sample. With magnetic negative selection, CD4+ T cells were purified from PBMCs that had been thawed. The specimen sequenced was CD4+ T cells from blood. All receptors derive from a human donor with classical Hodgkin lymphoma.

J is TRBJ2-2 and V is TRBV15, with TRBD1 as a possible D gene (5 bases). This CDR3 has 14 amino acids. Germline CDR1 reads LNHNV; CDR2 reads YYDKDF (reference sequence). V gave up 1 base and J gave up 5 bases, with 8 bases separating them. CDR3 in DNA: TGTGCCACCAGCAGAGCCAGGGTAACCGGGGAGCTGTTTTTT. Amino acid sequence: CATSRARVTGELFF.

This rearrangement joins TRBV27 to TRBJ2-2; D ambiguous. V shed 3 bases and J shed 0 bases, with 8 bases lying between them. CDR1 MNHEY and CDR2 SMNVEV come from the germline V gene (reference sequence). This CDR3 spans 15 amino acids. CDR3 coding DNA: TGTGCCAGCAGTTTTTTGTCTTCGAACACCGGGGAGCTGTTTTTT. Amino acid sequence: CASSFLSSNTGELFF.

The chain joins TRBV11-3 to TRBJ2-1, with D possibly TRBD2 on 6 matching bases. Germline CDR1 reads SGHNT; CDR2 reads YENEEA. V was trimmed by 0 bases and J by 0 bases, leaving 9 bases between them. The CDR3 contains 16 residues. The CDR3 bases are TGTGCCAGCAGCTTAGATTCCGGGAGCTCCTACAATGAGCAGTTCTTC. As protein: CASSLDSGSSYNEQFF.

This sequence joins TRBV4-2 and TRBJ1-5, with D possibly TRBD1 on 5 matching bases. The CDR3 spans 15 residues. CDR1 and CDR2 (germline): LGHNA, YNFKEQ. V gave up 1 base and J gave up 1 base, with 8 bases separating them. CDR3 sequence reads: CASSQGRQSNQPQHF. The CDR3 DNA follows: TGTGCCAGCAGCCAAGGGCGACAGAGCAATCAGCCCCAGCATTTT.

The chain has TRBV6-1 and TRBJ2-3, with D possibly TRBD1 on 5 matching bases. The length of the CDR3 is 18 residues. CDR1 is MNHNS and CDR2 is SASEGT in the germline V gene. Trimming stripped 0 bases from V and 1 base from J, with 17 bases between. CDR3 residues: CASSEAGTGRYRTDTQYF. The CDR3 region has the DNA TGTGCCAGCAGTGAAGCAGGCACAGGCAGGTATCGCACAGATACGCAGTATTTT.

The chain recombines TRBV2 with TRBJ1-1; 7 bases map to TRBD1. The V segment lost 4 bases and the J segment 8 bases; nucleotides outside the gene matches: 13. This CDR3 has 15 residues. Germline V gene data show CDR1 as SNHLY and CDR2 as FYNNEI. The CDR3 here is CASSVHRGQLAEAFF. The CDR3 region has the DNA TGTGCCAGCAGTGTTCACAGGGGCCAGCTGGCGGAAGCTTTCTTT.

This chain links TRBV6-6 with TRBJ2-3; D is possibly TRBD1 (7 bases). The germline CDR1 and CDR2 sequences are MNHNY and SVGAGI (reference sequence). V was trimmed by 0 bases and J by 3 bases, leaving 13 bases between them. The CDR3 loop spans 16 amino acids. The CDR3 bases are TGTGCCAGCAGTTACTCGACAGGGACTGGGACAGATACGCAGTATTTT. Protein: CASSYSTGTGTDTQYF.

DNA for the CDR3: TGCGCCAGCAGTCTGGACAGGGTCAACACCGGGGAGCTGTTTTTT. Protein: CASSLDRVNTGELFF. The V gene is TRBV5-1, the J gene TRBJ2-2; TRBD1 matches 8 bases. This CDR3 has 15 residues. J gave up 2 bases and V 5 bases, and 5 bases lay outside the gene matches. Germline CDR1 and CDR2: SGHRS and YFSETQ.

This chain connects TRBV19 to TRBJ2-7, with a possible D match to TRBD1 (6 bases). CDR1 is LNHDA, CDR2 SQIVND, per germline (reference sequence). Trimming removed 4 bases at V and 1 base at J, with 20 bases between. The CDR3 has 17 amino acids. DNA of the CDR3: TGTGCCAGTAGTAAAACGGGACACATCATCGGGTCCTACGAGCAGTACTTC. This gives the protein CASSKTGHIIGSYEQYF.

The rearrangement links TRBV11-2 to TRBJ1-1; no clear D. Germline values: CDR1 SGHAT, CDR2 FQNNGV. CDR3 length: 13 residues. V was trimmed by 1 base and J by 4 bases, leaving 7 bases between them. The CDR3 DNA sequence: TGTGCCAGCAGCTTAGTACGGATCACTGAAGCTTTCTTT. Protein: CASSLVRITEAFF. The full variable domain, with the rest looked up from reference TRBV11-2 and TRBJ1-1, is EAGVAQSPRYKIIEKRQSVAFWCNPISGHATLYWYQQILGQGPKLLIQFQNNGVVDDSQLPKDRFSAERLKGVDSTLKIQPAKLEDSAVYLCASSLVRITEAFFGQGTRLTVV.

This chain connects TRBV4-3 to TRBJ1-1, with D possibly being TRBD1 (5 bases). Germline lookup yields CDR1 LGHNA and CDR2 YSLEER. The CDR3 is 13 amino acids. V was shortened by 4 bases and J by 8 bases, with 14 bases between the two germline ends. CDR3 bases: TGCGCCAGCAGCCCTCTCCGGGACCTAGAAGCTTTCTTT. Protein product: CASSPLRDLEAFF.

V gene TRBV7-9 combines with J gene TRBJ1-4; 9 nucleotides line up with TRBD1. This CDR3 is 14 amino acids long. In germline, CDR1 is SEHNR, CDR2 FQNEAQ (reference sequence). V shed 3 bases, J shed 8 bases, and the junction held 4 bases outside the gene matches. CDR3 in amino acids: CASSLGQGREKLFF. The CDR3 coding sequence is TGTGCCAGCAGCTTGGGACAGGGTCGGGAAAAACTGTTTTTT.

The chain uses TRBV28 and TRBJ1-2; D is undetermined. V lost 0 bases and J 4 bases, leaving 12 bases between the germline ends. Germline lookup yields CDR1 MDHEN and CDR2 SYDVKM. The CDR3 is made up of 15 amino acids. CDR3 amino acids: CASSLWNGTPYGYTF. The CDR3 coding sequence is TGTGCCAGCAGTTTATGGAACGGAACCCCCTATGGCTACACCTTC.

The rearrangement uses TRBV5-1 and TRBJ1-2, with TRBD1 as a possible D gene (6 bases). CDR3 length: 15 amino acids. CDR1 SGHRS and CDR2 YFSETQ come from the germline V gene. Trimming stripped 4 bases from V and 3 bases from J, with 16 bases between. Here the CDR3 reads CASSQQGFDHYGYTF. The CDR3 nucleotides are TGCGCCAGCAGCCAGCAGGGGTTTGATCACTATGGCTACACCTTC. The full variable domain, rest sourced from reference TRBV5-1 and TRBJ1-2, is KAGVTQTPRYLIKTRGQQVTLSCSPISGHRSVSWYQQTPGQGLQFLFEYFSETQRNKGNFPGRFSGRQFSNSRSEMNVSTLELGDSALYLCASSQQGFDHYGYTFGSGTRLTVV.